Here is one T cell receptor beta chain with its context. Relative to the germline gene, one junction end is altered; a read error may explain this. TCRdb recomputed calls from the PCR reads with MiXCR, one row per CDR3 protein. The data contain about 510,000 distinct CDR3 sequences, over 20% of them seen just once; the ten biggest clones take up about 0.78%. The V gene's germline CDR1 is DFQATT and CDR2 SNEGSKA (reference sequence). CDR3 length: 12 residues. This specimen comes from a study of molecular identifiers for immune sequencing clone quantification. The specimen was naive CD8+ T cells from blood, with Jurkat cell RNA spiked in. Subset here: FACS-sorted CD8+CD4-CCR7+CD45RA+ naive T cells. This chain links TRBV20-1 with TRBJ1-1; D is uncertain. The receptor was derived from a human donor in good health. Some libraries in this study had Jurkat cell RNA spiked in. The CDR3 DNA reads TGCAGCGTGACTACAGAGAACACTGAAGCTCTCTTT. Protein: CSVTTENTEALF.